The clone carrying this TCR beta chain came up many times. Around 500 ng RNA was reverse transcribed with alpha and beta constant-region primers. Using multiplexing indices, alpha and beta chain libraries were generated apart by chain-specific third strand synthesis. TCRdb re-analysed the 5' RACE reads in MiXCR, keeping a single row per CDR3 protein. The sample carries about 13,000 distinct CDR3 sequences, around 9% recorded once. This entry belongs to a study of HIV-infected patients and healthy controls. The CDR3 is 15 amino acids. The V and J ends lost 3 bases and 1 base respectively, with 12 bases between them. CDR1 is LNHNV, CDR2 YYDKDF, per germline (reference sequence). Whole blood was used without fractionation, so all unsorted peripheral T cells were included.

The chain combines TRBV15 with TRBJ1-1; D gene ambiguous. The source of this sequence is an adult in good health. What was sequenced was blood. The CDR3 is CATSRAGDGNTEAFF. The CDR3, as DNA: TGTGCCACCAGCAGGGCGGGCGACGGGAACACTGAAGCTTTCTTT. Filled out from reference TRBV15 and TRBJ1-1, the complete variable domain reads DAMVIQNPRYQVTQFGKPVTLSCSQTLNHNVMYWYQQKSSQAPKLLFHYYDKDFNNEADTPDNFQSRRPNTSFCFLDIRSPGLGDTAMYLCATSRAGDGNTEAFFGQGTRLTVV.